Below, 32 T cell receptor beta chains from the same sample are listed, as sequenced in a study of cytomegalovirus exposure and HLA in healthy donors. The PCR contained 60 Vbeta and 13 Jbeta primers. The data were produced by immunoSEQ multiplex PCR, yet TCRdb's version contains in-frame clones alone and is incomplete. Of approximately 190,000 clones listed, 75% to 85% were seen once; the top ten hold roughly 0.75%. Material for sequencing was PBMCs. These TCRs come from a young woman in good health and CMV-seronegative.

This chain links TRBV5-1 with TRBJ1-1; the match to TRBD1 covers 7 bases. The junction had 10 bases not matched to a gene; V was cut back by 2 bases and J by 3 bases. The CDR3 loop spans 16 amino acids. Germline V gene sequence: CDR1 SGHRS, CDR2 YFSETQ. This CDR3 is CASSLEQGVIDTEAFF. The DNA of the CDR3 is TGCGCCAGCAGCTTAGAGCAGGGGGTTATTGACACTGAAGCTTTCTTT.

This clone has only a few counts. The chain couples TRBV5-1 to TRBJ2-1; no clear D gene. V lost 0 bases and J lost 0, with 13 bases in between. The CDR3 has 17 amino acids. Looked up from germline, CDR1 is SGHRS and CDR2 is YFSETQ. CDR3 coding DNA: TGCGCCAGCAGCTTGGGTTACAACACCGACTCCTACAATGAGCAGTTCTTC. Translated: CASSLGYNTDSYNEQFF.

This CDR3 is CASRPPGTEAFF. In nucleotides, the CDR3 is TGTGCCAGCAGACCGCCGGGCACTGAAGCTTTCTTT. This sequence joins TRBV7-9 and TRBJ1-1; D unresolved. The CDR3 is made up of 12 amino acids. Germline CDR1 reads SEHNR; CDR2 reads FQNEAQ (reference sequence). The V and J ends lost 6 bases and 4 bases respectively, with 9 bases between them.

The rearrangement uses TRBV2 and TRBJ1-5; D possibly corresponds to TRBD1 (6 bases). Per germline, CDR1 SNHLY and CDR2 FYNNEI. Trimming stripped 8 bases from V and 3 bases from J, with 11 bases between. The CDR3 has 13 residues. Here the CDR3 reads CASSQGDNQPQHF. Written as DNA, the CDR3 is TGTGCCAGCTCACAGGGTGACAATCAGCCCCAGCATTTT.

The gene calls are TRBV6-1 and TRBJ2-5; no definite D call. V was cut by 8 bases and J by 5 bases, with 15 bases left in between. Germline V gene lookup returns CDR1 MNHNS and CDR2 SASEGT. The CDR3 runs to 13 residues. CDR3 loop: CASGLARPETQYF. DNA of the CDR3: TGTGCCAGCGGTTTGGCCAGGCCGGAGACCCAGTACTTC.

This clone was observed a single time. The rearrangement uses TRBV7-8 and TRBJ1-2, with 7 nucleotides matching TRBD1. The CDR3 spans 16 residues. Germline CDR1 reads SGHVS; CDR2 reads FQNEAQ. V lost 5 bases and J lost 4; bases outside the gene matches: 13. In DNA, the CDR3 is TGTGCCAGCAGCGATATAGACGAGGGGGCTACCTATGGCTACACCTTC. Translating it yields CASSDIDEGATYGYTF.

Turning to this clone: An end of the junction differs from the germline gene, which may be a read error. Distinct nucleotide sequences in the sample also encode this CDR3. The CDR3 bases are TGCGCCAGCAGCGACCCAGAGCGGGGTAGGAAAGAGACCCAGTACTTC. Translating gives CASSDPERGRKETQYF. The chain is built from TRBV5-4 and TRBJ2-5, with 7 bases aligning to TRBD2. In germline, CDR1 is SGHNT, CDR2 YYREEE (reference sequence). This CDR3 comprises 16 residues.

The chain recombines TRBV13 with TRBJ1-6, with D maybe TRBD1 (6 bases). The CDR3 contains 17 residues. Germline-derived CDR1 and CDR2 are PRHDT and FYEKMQ (reference sequence). The germline V and J ends were trimmed by 1 base and 6 bases, with 16 bases remaining between them. The CDR3 bases are TGTGCCAGCAGCTTAGCGAGGGGGACCGGCTTTAATTCACCCCTCCACTTT. Encoded protein: CASSLARGTGFNSPLHF.

The chain is built from TRBV6-5 and TRBJ2-7; maybe TRBD2 (6 bases). Looked up from germline, CDR1 is MNHEY and CDR2 is SVGAGI. Between the trimmed V and J ends, which lost 7 bases and 6 bases, there was a span of 19 bases. The CDR3 spans 14 residues. DNA for the CDR3: TGTGCCAGCAATCGGGACTCCCTCTCGCTCGAGCAGTACTTC. This sequence encodes CASNRDSLSLEQYF.

The gene calls are TRBV11-2 and TRBJ1-5; D not certain. V dropped 0 bases and J dropped 11 bases, with 11 bases sitting between them. The V gene's germline CDR1 is SGHAT and CDR2 FQNNGV. The CDR3 is 13 amino acids. The CDR3: CASSLDRGWAQHF. The CDR3 coding sequence is TGTGCCAGCAGCTTAGATCGAGGGTGGGCCCAGCATTTT.

The chain employs TRBV27 and TRBJ1-5; TRBD1 aligns across 10 bases. CDR3 length equals 14 residues. With V trimmed by 2 bases and J by 6 bases, 1 base remained unmatched. Germline CDR1 reads MNHEY; CDR2 reads SMNVEV (reference sequence). For the CDR3, the DNA is TGTGCCAGCAGTTTAGGACAGGGGGTTCAGCCCCAGCATTTT. It encodes CASSLGQGVQPQHF.

The rearrangement joins TRBV14 to TRBJ2-7, with D maybe TRBD2 (5 bases). Germline V CDR1 and CDR2: SGHDN, FVKESK. The V end was cut by 2 bases, the J end by 3 bases, with 11 bases between. The CDR3 extends over 14 amino acids. DNA of the CDR3: TGTGCCAGCAGCCAACAGGTTGCGGGCTACGAGCAGTACTTC. It yields the protein CASSQQVAGYEQYF.

The CDR3 reads CASSTGNTEAFF. In DNA form, the CDR3 reads TGTGCCAGTAGTACAGGGAACACTGAAGCTTTCTTT. The chain couples TRBV19 to TRBJ1-1; no definite D call. Trimming took off 4 bases at V and 1 base at J, with 4 bases between the two ends. Per germline, CDR1 LNHDA and CDR2 SQIVND (reference sequence). The CDR3 is 12 amino acids. The full variable domain, completed using reference TRBV19 and TRBJ1-1, is DGGITQSPKYLFRKEGQNVTLSCEQNLNHDAMYWYRQDPGQGLRLIYYSQIVNDFQKGDIAEGYSVSREKKESFPLTVTSAQKNPTAFYLCASSTGNTEAFFGQGTRLTVV.

The chain links TRBV27 to TRBJ2-1, with TRBD1 identical over 7 bases. With 6 bases clipped from V and 1 base from J, the junction kept 6 bases outside the gene matches. Germline lookup yields CDR1 MNHEY and CDR2 SMNVEV (reference sequence). CDR3 length: 15 amino acids. The DNA for the CDR3 is TGTGCCAGCAGCCGACAGGGTCAGTCCTACAATGAGCAGTTCTTC. It encodes CASSRQGQSYNEQFF.

The CDR3: CASSSGAGGLSDTQYF. As DNA, the CDR3 is TGTGCCAGCAGTTCGGGGGCGGGAGGTCTTTCAGATACGCAGTATTTT. The chain is built from TRBV6-5 and TRBJ2-3; 8 bases fit TRBD2. J gave up 4 bases and V 4 bases, and 10 bases lay outside the gene matches. CDR3 size: 16 residues. Germline CDR1 is MNHEY and CDR2 is SVGAGI.

The V gene is TRBV7-9, the J gene TRBJ1-5; 10 positions match TRBD1. This CDR3 has 16 amino acids. V dropped 5 bases and J dropped 5; count of bases not matched to a gene: 9. CDR1 is SEHNR, CDR2 FQNEAQ, per germline (reference sequence). CDR3 in amino acids: CASSPGSGQGDQPQHF. Here the CDR3 DNA reads TGTGCCAGCAGCCCAGGAAGTGGACAGGGGGATCAGCCCCAGCATTTT.

This clone was seen once. The chain is built from TRBV5-1 and TRBJ1-2, with 10 bases aligning to TRBD1. CDR3 length: 15 amino acids. V shed 1 base, J shed 4 bases, and the junction held 4 bases outside the gene matches. Germline CDR1 and CDR2: SGHRS and YFSETQ. CDR3 sequence (DNA): TGCGCCAGCAGCTTGACGGGACAGGGGACCTATGGCTACACCTTC. Residues: CASSLTGQGTYGYTF.

The V call is TRBV27, the J call TRBJ1-1, with TRBD1 matching 8 bases. This CDR3 contains 14 residues. In germline, CDR1 is MNHEY, CDR2 SMNVEV (reference sequence). With 5 bases clipped from V and 4 bases from J, the junction kept 6 bases outside the gene matches. This chain's CDR3 is CASSPRTGFTEAFF. CDR3 DNA: TGTGCCAGCAGTCCCCGGACAGGGTTCACTGAAGCTTTCTTT.

This chain connects TRBV19 to TRBJ1-5, with TRBD1 identical over 10 bases. Germline-derived CDR1 and CDR2 are LNHDA and SQIVND (reference sequence). J lost 5 bases, V lost 5 bases, and 0 bases had no gene match. This CDR3 spans 13 amino acids. CDR3: CASSGTGDQPQHF. CDR3 nucleotide sequence: TGTGCCAGTAGTGGGACAGGGGATCAGCCCCAGCATTTT.

The rearrangement links TRBV19 to TRBJ2-3; no reliable D call. This CDR3 has 15 amino acids. The V end lost 5 bases, the J end lost 4 bases, and 16 bases lay between the germline ends. Germline V gives CDR1 LNHDA, CDR2 SQIVND (reference sequence). As DNA, the CDR3 is TGTGCCAGTAGTGGAGAACTGGTCCGCGCAGATACGCAGTATTTT. This encodes CASSGELVRADTQYF.

The chain carries TRBV6-4 and TRBJ1-6; D unresolved. The CDR3 loop spans 15 amino acids. Germline CDR1 is MRHNA and CDR2 is SNTAGT. Trimming took off 0 bases at V and 6 bases at J, with 9 bases between the two ends. The CDR3: CASSDSSLRNSPLHF. CDR3 coding DNA: TGTGCCAGCAGTGACTCGAGCCTTCGTAATTCACCCCTCCACTTT.

This sequence joins TRBV18 and TRBJ2-5, with 10 bases matching TRBD1. Germline CDR1 is KGHSH and CDR2 is LQKENI. J gave up 1 base and V 4 bases, and 6 bases lay outside the gene matches. This CDR3 region has 16 residues. Here the CDR3 DNA reads TGTGCCAGCTCACGACAGGGGGCCAATCTCCAAGAGACCCAGTACTTC. Translation gives CASSRQGANLQETQYF.

The V call is TRBV10-3, the J call TRBJ2-7; weak D call: TRBD2 (6 bases). Germline CDR1 reads ENHRY; CDR2 reads SYGVKD. This CDR3 is built from 16 residues. Trimming took off 2 bases at V and 0 bases at J, with 14 bases between the two ends. The CDR3 spells CAISETRSGSSYEQYF. CDR3 coding DNA: TGTGCCATCAGTGAGACCCGTAGCGGAAGCTCCTACGAGCAGTACTTC.

The chain links TRBV11-3 to TRBJ2-1, with a weak D call TRBD1 (8 bases). The germline V gene has CDR1 SGHNT and CDR2 YENEEA. This CDR3 is built from 14 residues. Trimming left V 4 bases short and J 8 bases short, with 15 bases between. The CDR3 sequence: CASSSRTGRDEQFF. In nucleotides, the CDR3 is TGTGCCAGCAGCTCAAGGACAGGGAGGGATGAGCAGTTCTTC.

The CDR3 region has the DNA TGCGCCAGCAGCTATGGACAGCTAGCAACTAATGAAAAACTGTTTTTT. It codes for CASSYGQLATNEKLFF. This chain connects TRBV5-1 to TRBJ1-4, with D possibly being TRBD1 (6 bases). Germline loops: CDR1 SGHRS, CDR2 YFSETQ. The V and J ends lost 3 bases and 0 bases respectively, with 12 bases between them. This CDR3 contains 16 residues.

The chain has TRBV27 and TRBJ1-6; no firm D call. CDR1 MNHEY and CDR2 SMNVEV come from the germline V gene (reference sequence). CDR3 size: 14 residues. V shed 0 bases and J shed 7 bases, with 7 bases lying between them. The CDR3 sequence is CASSLSSRNSPLHF. Written as DNA, the CDR3 is TGTGCCAGCAGTTTATCTTCGCGGAATTCACCCCTCCACTTT.

The rearrangement links TRBV6-6 to TRBJ1-3; D might be TRBD1 (5 bases). V dropped 6 bases and J dropped 3 bases, with 15 bases sitting between them. The CDR3 is 15 residues long. Germline V CDR1 and CDR2: MNHNY, SVGAGI (reference sequence). The CDR3 coding sequence is TGTGCCAGCAGCCTGACAGATTTAAATGGAAACACCATATATTTT. It codes for CASSLTDLNGNTIYF.

This clone has just a few counts. This chain uses TRBV29-1 with TRBJ2-1; 7 bases map to TRBD2. The CDR3 runs 11 residues. V was clipped by 7 bases and J by 6 bases; unmatched bases: 3. Germline values: CDR1 SQVTM, CDR2 ANQGSEA. The CDR3 DNA reads as TGCAGCGGACTAGCTTCCAATGAGCAGTTCTTC. Protein sequence: CSGLASNEQFF.

The J gene is TRBJ2-2, the V gene TRBV6-5; 11 bases fit TRBD2. Germline V gives CDR1 MNHEY, CDR2 SVGAGI. The V gene end was trimmed by 2 bases and the J gene end by 6 bases; junction bases not matched to a gene: 5. The CDR3 loop spans 16 amino acids. The CDR3 nucleotides read TGTGCCAGCAGTTACGCTAGCGGGAGGTTCCCCGGGGAGCTGTTTTTT. Protein product: CASSYASGRFPGELFF.

The chain has TRBV30 and TRBJ2-1, with 7 positions matching TRBD1. The germline CDR1 and CDR2 sequences are GTSNPN and SVGIG (reference sequence). With 6 bases clipped from V and 5 bases from J, the junction kept 4 bases outside the gene matches. CDR3 size: 12 residues. CDR3 sequence (DNA): TGTGCCTGCCGGACAGGTAACAATGAGCAGTTCTTC. Its protein product is CACRTGNNEQFF.

This sequence joins TRBV2 and TRBJ2-3; 13 bases match TRBD2. The trim removed 5 bases at V and 5 bases at J, leaving 16 bases unmatched. Germline V gene data show CDR1 as SNHLY and CDR2 as FYNNEI. There are 19 residues in the CDR3. This CDR3 is CASSHSSLAGGPQGDTQYF. The CDR3 region has the DNA TGTGCCAGCAGTCATTCTTCACTAGCGGGGGGGCCCCAAGGAGATACGCAGTATTTT.

For the CDR3, the DNA is TGTGCCAGCGGGCCGGGACAGGGGGCACCCCACGAGCAGTACTTC. Protein sequence: CASGPGQGAPHEQYF. The chain links TRBV21-1 to TRBJ2-7; TRBD1 reflects the table's D call only, with no check against the DNA. TRBV21-1 is termed a pseudogene. The CDR3 loop spans 15 amino acids.